The 7 T cell receptor beta chains below come from one sample, sequenced in a study of graft-versus-host responses after intestinal transplantation. Assay used: immunoSEQ multiplex PCR; TCRdb lists only in-frame clones, some missing. Among some 70,000 clones listed, around 87% were seen once. Their cognate antigens are unknown. This specimen consisted of unstimulated CD8+ T cells sorted from spleen or lymph node cells, obtained before transplant. Receptor source: a human donor who was the organ donor for an intestinal transplant.

V is TRBV10-1 and J is TRBJ2-7, with D perhaps matching TRBD1 or TRBD2 (5 bases each). Germline CDR1 WNHNN, CDR2 SYGVQD (reference sequence). CDR3 length: 14 amino acids. V was cut by 2 bases and J by 5 bases, with 13 bases left in between. The CDR3 DNA sequence: TGCGCCAGCAGTGAGGGGGGATCAGGAGACGAGCAGTACTTC. It codes for CASSEGGSGDEQYF.

In regard to this clone: Relative to the germline gene, one junction end is altered; a read error may explain this. The chain combines TRBV6-1 with TRBJ1-5; TRBD1 aligns across 9 bases. Germline-derived CDR1 and CDR2 are MNHNS and SASEGT. The CDR3 is made up of 15 amino acids. CDR3 residues: CASSEAGTGSQPRHF. The DNA for the CDR3 is TGTGCCAGCAGTGAAGCGGGGACAGGGTCGCAGCCCCGGCATTTT.

The chain joins TRBV2 to TRBJ2-1; TRBD2 matches at 9 bases. This CDR3 comprises 15 residues. Germline CDR1 and CDR2: SNHLY and FYNNEI. V lost 1 base, J lost 7 bases, and 5 bases stayed unmatched. The CDR3 loop is CASSEGGGAWNEQFF. The DNA for the CDR3 is TGTGCCAGCAGTGAAGGCGGGGGGGCTTGGAATGAGCAGTTCTTC.

The rearrangement joins TRBV4-1 to TRBJ2-3; maybe TRBD1 (5 bases). In germline, CDR1 is MGHRA, CDR2 YSYEKL. CDR3 size: 15 residues. Deletions cut 4 bases from V and 2 bases from J, with 13 bases between. CDR3 coding DNA: TGCGCCAGCAGCCGCCTTGGGGCGGTCACAGATACGCAGTATTTT. Residues: CASSRLGAVTDTQYF.

The V call is TRBV25-1, the J call TRBJ2-3, with D unresolved. This CDR3 has 11 amino acids. V lost 6 bases, J lost 6 bases, and 7 bases lay in between. CDR1 is MGHDK and CDR2 is SYGVNS in the germline V gene. The CDR3 DNA is TGTGCCAGCAGGCGCGGCGATACGCAGTATTTT. As protein: CASRRGDTQYF.

The J gene is TRBJ1-4, the V gene TRBV25-1; D is undetermined. CDR1 and CDR2 from the germline V gene are MGHDK and SYGVNS. The CDR3 is 12 residues long. Trimming removed 4 bases at V and 5 bases at J, with 5 bases between. The CDR3 here is CASSGENEKLFF. CDR3 DNA: TGTGCCAGCAGTGGTGAAAATGAAAAACTGTTTTTT. Variable domain in full (rest from reference TRBV25-1 and TRBJ1-4): EADIYQTPRYLVIGTGKKITLECSQTMGHDKMYWYQQDPGMELHLIHYSYGVNSTEKGDLSSESTVSRIRTEHFPLTLESARPSHTSQYLCASSGENEKLFFGSGTQLSVL.

J is TRBJ2-3 and V is TRBV6-5; D may correspond to TRBD1 or TRBD2 (6 bases each). Trimming took off 10 bases at V and 2 bases at J, with 19 bases between the two ends. The CDR3 is 15 residues long. Germline CDR1 MNHEY, CDR2 SVGAGI. The chain's CDR3 is CATQPRGPYTDTQYF. The CDR3 DNA is TGTGCCACCCAACCCCGGGGGCCCTACACAGATACGCAGTATTTT.